The clone carrying this TCR beta chain was counted once. Its cognate antigen is unknown. The data are from a study of siplizumab effects on memory and regulatory T cells. Overall study results and limits: Significant reduction of alloreactive sequences traceable to unstimulated CD4+ memory cells was observed with siplizumab. For mappable alloreactive CD4+ clones, the mean Treg-derived fraction was less than 70% with siplizumab and 26.9% in controls.

Generated by immunoSEQ multiplex PCR, the TCRdb table keeps only in-frame clones and is missing some. The data contain about 120,000 clones, just under 95% of them singletons. The sample taken for sequencing was non-Treg CD4+ T cells sorted from blood. The receptor comes from a human donor in good health.

In nucleotides, the CDR3 is TGTGCCACCAGCAGAGGCAGAGATGAAAAACTGTTTTTT. Translated, it gives CATSRGRDEKLFF. The chain recombines TRBV15 with TRBJ1-4; no reliable D call. In germline, CDR1 is LNHNV, CDR2 YYDKDF (reference sequence). This CDR3 spans 13 amino acids. V lost 1 base, J lost 6 bases, and 6 bases lay in between.